This TCR beta chain was captured by sequencing in a study of response to subunit inactivated influenza vaccine (dated by TCRdb to the late 2010s). Describing the broader study: Deep quantitative profiling of the T cell receptor repertoire was used in the study to follow responses to a trivalent subunit inactivated influenza vaccine. The paper's findings and limits, for the study overall: It was suggested by the authors that each seasonal influenza vaccination may recruit only a limited number of new T cells.

Libraries came from RT-PCR. Sequenced on an Illumina HiSeq 2500. TCRdb cleaned the public reads at Q25 with fastp, built clones with MiXCR and kept in-frame beta chains. Rows with one shared CDR3 protein collapse into an entry with the most common genes and DNA. The sample profile shows a few hundred thousand distinct CDR3 sequences; less than 15% of them were found once. The ten most abundant clones make up roughly 11% of the sample. From cysteine to phenylalanine, the CDR3 is 15 amino acids long. Kept here is only the CDR3 DNA, which spans 45 bases and is read in frame from base 1. Trimming removed 0 bases from V and 6 bases from J, leaving 14 bases between the germline ends. CDR1 MNHEY and CDR2 SVGEGT are derived from the germline V gene. Notes on this clonotype: This receptor's antigen is unknown. Nothing much larger sits one base from this clone, and base qualities are not available.

This sample comprised PBMCs from blood, obtained roughly 12 days after vaccination. The chain links TRBV6-2 or TRBV6-3 with TRBJ1-1; TRBD1 could be the D gene, as 5 bases match. The receptor was derived from a man over 45 who received an inactivated influenza vaccine. Donor details come from another sample of the same person, matched by shared clones. The nucleotide sequence reads as follows: TGTGCCAGCAGTTACTCCCGACAGTTCAGGGCTGAAGCTTTCTTT. This translates into CASSYSRQFRAEAFF.